This entry lists 26 T cell receptor beta chains sequenced from one sample in a study of cytotoxic CD8 clonotypes in ibrutinib-treated CLL. Clones were sequenced by immunoSEQ multiplex PCR, and TCRdb holds only the in-frame ones, with some missing. The sample yields about 140,000 clones, 80% to 95% seen once. Here the sequenced sample was PBMCs, taken after 12 months of ibrutinib treatment. Receptors were obtained from a human donor with chronic lymphocytic leukemia.

The J gene is TRBJ2-3, the V gene TRBV7-2; no reliable D call. Germline values: CDR1 SGHTA, CDR2 FQGNSA. The length of the CDR3 is 12 residues. Trimming left V 6 bases short and J 7 bases short, with 11 bases between. The CDR3 coding sequence is TGTGCCAGCAGATTTTTAGGGAATACGCAGTATTTT. This sequence encodes CASRFLGNTQYF. Complete variable domain (other parts from reference TRBV7-2 and TRBJ2-3): GAGVSQSPSNKVTEKGKDVELRCDPISGHTALYWYRQSLGQGLEFLIYFQGNSAPDKSGLPSDRFSAERTGGSVSTLTIQRTQQEDSAVYLCASRFLGNTQYFGPGTRLTVL.

The DNA for the CDR3 is TGTGCCAGCAGCTTGGCCGGGCTTCCTAGCACAGATACGCAGTATTTT. Amino acids: CASSLAGLPSTDTQYF. The J gene is TRBJ2-3, the V gene TRBV5-4, with unresolved D. In germline, CDR1 is SGHNT, CDR2 YYREEE (reference sequence). The CDR3 has 16 amino acids. V lost 0 bases, J lost 0 bases, and 11 bases lay in between.

The rearrangement joins TRBV6-5 to TRBJ2-7, with D tentatively TRBD1 (5 bases). The CDR3 has 15 residues. Germline V gene lookup returns CDR1 MNHEY and CDR2 SVGAGI. Trimming stripped 10 bases from V and 2 bases from J, with 21 bases between. CDR3 DNA: TGTGCCATCTCCCAAGGTGACGACAGTACCTACGAGCAGTACTTC. It translates to CAISQGDDSTYEQYF.

This sequence joins TRBV9 and TRBJ2-1; 10 bases fit TRBD2. With V trimmed by 1 base and J by 9 bases, 7 bases remained unmatched. This CDR3 contains 15 residues. Germline values: CDR1 SGDLS, CDR2 YYNGEE. CDR3 region: CASSVRAGGQSEQFF. The CDR3 nucleotides are TGTGCCAGCAGCGTAAGAGCGGGAGGGCAAAGTGAGCAGTTCTTC.

This chain joins TRBV6-6 and TRBJ1-2; D possibly corresponds to TRBD1 (5 bases). Trimming removed 6 bases from V and 6 bases from J, with 11 bases in between. The CDR3 consists of 12 residues. The germline CDR1 and CDR2 sequences are MNHNY and SVGAGI (reference sequence). This chain's CDR3 is CASSRKGNGYTF. CDR3 sequence (DNA): TGTGCCAGCAGCCGCAAGGGGAATGGCTACACCTTC.

CDR3 nucleotide sequence: TGTGCCAGCAGCACCATTCCGGAGAGCACAGATACGCAGTATTTT. Its translation: CASSTIPESTDTQYF. The rearrangement links TRBV7-2 to TRBJ2-3, with D unresolved. Trimming shortened V by 5 bases and J by 0 bases, and 12 bases separated the two germline ends. Germline-derived CDR1 and CDR2 are SGHTA and FQGNSA. CDR3 length: 15 amino acids.

The chain couples TRBV19 to TRBJ1-2; D is uncertain. The V gene lost 4 bases and the J gene lost 6 bases, with 12 bases spanning the gap. CDR1 and CDR2 from the germline V gene are LNHDA and SQIVND (reference sequence). There are 13 residues in the CDR3. The CDR3 DNA sequence: TGTGCCAGTAGTAAGGGTTCGGGGAATGGCTACACCTTC. Translated, it gives CASSKGSGNGYTF.

The chain recombines TRBV19 with TRBJ2-3; TRBD2 matches at 8 bases. The V gene end was trimmed by 3 bases and the J gene end by 5 bases; junction bases not matched to a gene: 4. The germline CDR1 and CDR2 sequences are LNHDA and SQIVND (reference sequence). There are 14 residues in the CDR3. CDR3 in DNA: TGTGCCAGTAGTATCGGCCTAGCGGGAGATACGCAGTATTTT. This encodes CASSIGLAGDTQYF. The variable domain in full, with the rest retrieved from reference TRBV19 and TRBJ2-3, is DGGITQSPKYLFRKEGQNVTLSCEQNLNHDAMYWYRQDPGQGLRLIYYSQIVNDFQKGDIAEGYSVSREKKESFPLTVTSAQKNPTAFYLCASSIGLAGDTQYFGPGTRLTVL.

The V gene is TRBV6-5, the J gene TRBJ2-7; no definite D call. The CDR3 has 14 residues. The V gene's germline CDR1 is MNHEY and CDR2 SVGAGI. Trimming pared 2 bases from V and 0 bases from J, leaving 8 bases between. The CDR3 here is CASSYPTPSYEQYF. DNA for the CDR3: TGTGCCAGCAGTTACCCGACCCCCTCCTACGAGCAGTACTTC.

This chain links TRBV11-3 with TRBJ2-1; D gene ambiguous. The CDR3 is 13 amino acids. Germline loops: CDR1 SGHNT, CDR2 YENEEA. V was cut by 6 bases and J by 7 bases, with 13 bases left in between. The DNA of the CDR3 is TGTGCCAGCAGTTCTGGCCCGAGTAATGAGCAGTTCTTC. This gives the protein CASSSGPSNEQFF.

The V gene is TRBV2, the J gene TRBJ2-1; no clear D. The CDR3 has 13 residues. V was shortened by 4 bases and J by 8 bases, with 12 bases between the two germline ends. The germline V gene has CDR1 SNHLY and CDR2 FYNNEI. CDR3 region: CASSGANEDEQFF. CDR3 DNA sequence: TGTGCCAGCAGTGGCGCGAATGAGGATGAGCAGTTCTTC.

CDR3 residues: CASSLTLSGRVPGELFF. In DNA, the CDR3 is TGTGCCAGCAGCTTGACCCTAAGCGGGAGGGTCCCCGGGGAGCTGTTTTTT. V is TRBV5-4 and J is TRBJ2-2; 10 bases are shared with TRBD2. The J segment lost 6 bases and the V segment lost 1 base, leaving 9 bases of the junction unmatched. Germline V gene sequence: CDR1 SGHNT, CDR2 YYREEE (reference sequence). The CDR3 is 17 amino acids.

The CDR3 region has the DNA TGTGCCAGCAGTCAGGGAGGGGGCGCGGGCAATCAGCCCCAGCATTTT. Protein product: CASSQGGGAGNQPQHF. V gene TRBV28 combines with J gene TRBJ1-5, with TRBD1 matching over 7 bases. CDR1 is MDHEN, CDR2 SYDVKM, per germline. This CDR3 region has 16 residues. The trim removed 5 bases at V and 2 bases at J, leaving 9 bases unmatched. Filled out from reference TRBV28 and TRBJ1-5, the complete variable domain reads DVKVTQSSRYLVKRTGEKVFLECVQDMDHENMFWYRQDPGLGLRLIYFSYDVKMKEKGDIPEGYSVSREKKERFSLILESASTNQTSMYLCASSQGGGAGNQPQHFGDGTRLSIL.

The V gene is TRBV7-9, the J gene TRBJ1-5; the D gene is possibly TRBD1 (5 bases). CDR3 size: 14 residues. The V gene's germline CDR1 is SEHNR and CDR2 FQNEAQ (reference sequence). V lost 0 bases, J lost 7 bases, and 10 bases lay in between. In nucleotides, the CDR3 is TGTGCCAGCAGCTTAGCGGGGGGGGTCCAGCCCCAGCATTTT. Translation: CASSLAGGVQPQHF.

The genes are TRBV7-6 and TRBJ2-5; 8 bases are a match to TRBD1. Trimming at V came to 5 bases and at J to 5 bases, leaving 7 bases not matched to a gene. CDR1 SGHVS and CDR2 FNYEAQ come from the germline V gene. This CDR3 spans 14 amino acids. The CDR3 is CASSPQTGEETQYF. The CDR3 nucleotides are TGTGCCAGCAGCCCGCAGACAGGGGAGGAGACCCAGTACTTC.

V gene TRBV6-6 combines with J gene TRBJ2-1; 7 nucleotides match TRBD2. The germline CDR1 and CDR2 sequences are MNHNY and SVGAGI (reference sequence). The J segment lost 6 bases and the V segment lost 6 bases, leaving 11 bases of the junction unmatched. There are 15 residues in the CDR3. The CDR3 sequence: CASSPRLAEGNEQFF. Written as DNA, the CDR3 is TGTGCCAGCAGCCCAAGACTAGCCGAAGGCAATGAGCAGTTCTTC.

The rearrangement uses TRBV7-9 and TRBJ1-1, with D maybe TRBD1 (6 bases). V was pared by 5 bases and J by 4 bases, with 14 bases between. The CDR3 totals 14 residues. Germline CDR1 reads SEHNR; CDR2 reads FQNEAQ (reference sequence). The CDR3 coding sequence is TGTGCCAGCAGCCATCCCAGGGGCCCCACTGAAGCTTTCTTT. Its translation is CASSHPRGPTEAFF. The whole variable domain, filled in from reference TRBV7-9 and TRBJ1-1, reads DTGVSQNPRHKITKRGQNVTFRCDPISEHNRLYWYRQTLGQGPEFLTYFQNEAQLEKSRLLSDRFSAERPKGSFSTLEIQRTEQGDSAMYLCASSHPRGPTEAFFGQGTRLTVV.

The chain carries TRBV18 and TRBJ2-1, with TRBD1 matching over 7 bases. Germline V gene lookup returns CDR1 KGHSH and CDR2 LQKENI. The CDR3 runs to 16 residues. The junction had 10 bases not matched to a gene; V was cut back by 4 bases and J by 4 bases. The CDR3 sequence is CASSLTGTAAYNEQFF. The CDR3 region has the DNA TGTGCCAGCTCACTTACCGGGACAGCAGCTTACAATGAGCAGTTCTTC.

This sequence joins TRBV29-1 and TRBJ2-7; TRBD1 aligns across 11 bases. V gave up 2 bases and J gave up 7 bases; unmatched junction bases: 4. The CDR3 loop spans 13 amino acids. The germline gives CDR1 SQVTM, CDR2 ANQGSEA. The CDR3 coding sequence is TGCAGCGTTGAATTGGACAGGGGGCTTGAGCAGTACTTC. Translation gives CSVELDRGLEQYF.

J is TRBJ2-1 and V is TRBV2; 12 bases align to TRBD2. The V and J ends lost 10 bases and 8 bases, in that order; junction bases with no gene match: 3. Germline assignment: CDR1 SNHLY and CDR2 FYNNEI. The CDR3 is 12 residues long. The CDR3 DNA sequence: TGTGCCACAGGACTAGCGGGACATGAGCAGTTCTTC. Translating gives CATGLAGHEQFF.

This clone was seen a single time. V usage is TRBV6-5 and J usage is TRBJ1-5; D is uncertain. This CDR3 has 16 residues. Trimming shortened V by 4 bases and J by 4 bases, and 17 bases separated the two germline ends. In germline, CDR1 is MNHEY, CDR2 SVGAGI. The CDR3 bases are TGTGCCAGCAGTTTAAGGAGTGGCAGTCCAAATCAGCCCCAGCATTTT. It translates to CASSLRSGSPNQPQHF.

In nucleotides, the CDR3 is TGCGCCAGCAGCTTAGCGGCCACAGATACGCAGTATTTT. Residues: CASSLAATDTQYF. The V and J genes are TRBV5-1 and TRBJ2-3, with D possibly matching TRBD2 (5 bases). The V gene lost 2 bases and the J gene lost 2 bases, with 6 bases spanning the gap. This CDR3 contains 13 residues. Germline CDR1 SGHRS, CDR2 YFSETQ.

This chain's CDR3 is CASSEELGYGGDIQYF. For the CDR3, the DNA is TGTGCCAGCAGCGAGGAGCTAGGGTATGGTGGGGACATTCAGTACTTC. The V and J genes are TRBV7-9 and TRBJ2-4; D remains unclear. The germline V gene encodes CDR1 SEHNR and CDR2 FQNEAQ (reference sequence). The CDR3 runs 16 residues. Trimming pared 5 bases from V and 8 bases from J, leaving 22 bases between.

The V call is TRBV11-2, the J call TRBJ2-7; tentative D call: TRBD2 (5 bases). This CDR3 has 13 residues. Germline V CDR1 and CDR2: SGHAT, FQNNGV. Trimming removed 6 bases from V and 3 bases from J, with 12 bases in between. CDR3 sequence (DNA): TGTGCCAGCAGTCGTACTAGTGACTACGAGCAGTACTTC. Its translation is CASSRTSDYEQYF. The entire variable domain, with the rest obtained from reference TRBV11-2 and TRBJ2-7, is as follows: EAGVAQSPRYKIIEKRQSVAFWCNPISGHATLYWYQQILGQGPKLLIQFQNNGVVDDSQLPKDRFSAERLKGVDSTLKIQPAKLEDSAVYLCASSRTSDYEQYFGPGTRLTVT.

The J gene is TRBJ2-7, the V gene TRBV15; 9 positions agree with TRBD1. CDR1 and CDR2 (germline): LNHNV, YYDKDF (reference sequence). The V and J ends lost 1 base and 5 bases, in that order; junction bases with no gene match: 6. The CDR3 runs to 15 residues. The CDR3 region is CATSRGLQGADEQYF. The CDR3 coding sequence is TGTGCCACCAGCAGAGGACTACAGGGGGCTGACGAGCAGTACTTC. Filled out from reference TRBV15 and TRBJ2-7, the complete variable domain reads DAMVIQNPRYQVTQFGKPVTLSCSQTLNHNVMYWYQQKSSQAPKLLFHYYDKDFNNEADTPDNFQSRRPNTSFCFLDIRSPGLGDTAMYLCATSRGLQGADEQYFGPGTRLTVT.

J is TRBJ1-1 and V is TRBV6-1; no clear D. Germline V gene sequence: CDR1 MNHNS, CDR2 SASEGT. V was trimmed by 0 bases and J by 2 bases, leaving 10 bases between them. CDR3 length: 15 amino acids. CDR3: CASSEAWEDNTEAFF. CDR3 DNA: TGTGCCAGCAGTGAAGCCTGGGAGGACAACACTGAAGCTTTCTTT.